The 27 T cell receptor beta chains presented below share a single source sample, sequenced in a study of blood T cell repertoires in COVID-19. The method was immunoSEQ multiplex PCR; TCRdb's version includes in-frame clones alone and lacks a portion of them. This sample has around 250,000 clones, with under 95% found just once. The sequencing sample was made of PBMCs or T cells enriched from blood (not recorded which). These TCRs come from a man between 35 and 55 years old who had been exposed to COVID-19.

The chain employs TRBV13 and TRBJ2-7; 8 positions match TRBD2. This CDR3 spans 15 amino acids. Germline lookup yields CDR1 PRHDT and CDR2 FYEKMQ (reference sequence). V was clipped by 3 bases and J by 6 bases; unmatched bases: 10. The DNA of the CDR3 is TGTGCCAGCAGCTTCCGCGGAGCGGGAGATCCCGAGCAGTACTTC. Translated, it gives CASSFRGAGDPEQYF.

This clone was detected only once. The V gene is TRBV28, the J gene TRBJ2-1, with 12 bases identical to TRBD2. V lost 4 bases to trimming and J lost 4 bases; unmatched junction nucleotides: 5. This CDR3 has 16 residues. CDR1 and CDR2 from the germline V gene are MDHEN and SYDVKM. CDR3 sequence reads: CASSSLLAGGYNEQFF. In DNA form, the CDR3 reads TGTGCCAGCAGTTCCCTACTAGCGGGAGGTTACAATGAGCAGTTCTTC.

The gene calls are TRBV19 and TRBJ2-1; possibly TRBD2 for D (6 bases). This CDR3 has 15 amino acids. The germline V gene has CDR1 LNHDA and CDR2 SQIVND (reference sequence). Trimming removed 2 bases at V and 10 bases at J, with 18 bases between. CDR3 nucleotides: TGTGCCAGTAGTATATCCGTTGGTAGCGGAACCGAGCAGTTCTTC. Its protein is CASSISVGSGTEQFF.

This chain joins TRBV30 and TRBJ2-3; no firm D call. V was pared by 0 bases and J by 2 bases, with 6 bases between. Germline lookup yields CDR1 GTSNPN and CDR2 SVGIG (reference sequence). The CDR3 is 13 amino acids. The CDR3 DNA is TGTGCCTGGAGTGTACTCACCACAGATACGCAGTATTTT. It codes for CAWSVLTTDTQYF. Full variable domain (outside the CDR3, taken from reference TRBV30 and TRBJ2-3): SQTIHQWPATLVQPVGSPLSLECTVEGTSNPNLYWYRQAAGRGLQLLFYSVGIGQISSEVPQNLSASRPQDRQFILSSKKLLLSDSGFYLCAWSVLTTDTQYFGPGTRLTVL.

The chain employs TRBV4-1 and TRBJ1-1, with D unclear. The CDR3 runs 16 residues. The germline V and J ends were trimmed by 4 bases and 0 bases, with 15 bases remaining between them. Germline V gene data show CDR1 as MGHRA and CDR2 as YSYEKL. The CDR3 loop reads CASSPLYPLLNTEAFF. CDR3 DNA: TGCGCCAGCAGCCCCCTCTACCCTTTACTGAACACTGAAGCTTTCTTT.

This chain connects TRBV7-3 to TRBJ1-1; 8 bases map to TRBD1. The length of the CDR3 is 15 residues. The V and J ends lost 5 bases and 1 base, in that order; junction bases with no gene match: 6. Per germline, CDR1 SGHTA and CDR2 FQGTGA. CDR3 bases: TGTGCCAGCAGCCCAGGACAGGGAAGGAACACTGAAGCTTTCTTT. This encodes CASSPGQGRNTEAFF.

V usage is TRBV24-1 and J usage is TRBJ2-2; D may be TRBD2 (5 bases). The CDR3 runs 13 residues. Germline V gene sequence: CDR1 KGHDR, CDR2 SFDVKD. V was clipped by 6 bases and J by 6 bases, with 10 bases between them. The chain's CDR3 is CATSSPGSGELFF. The CDR3 nucleotides read TGTGCCACCAGTAGTCCGGGGTCCGGGGAGCTGTTTTTT.

This chain uses TRBV27 with TRBJ1-1; D uncertain. Between the trimmed V and J ends, which lost 9 bases and 0 bases, there was a span of 8 bases. The CDR3 runs to 12 residues. The V gene's germline CDR1 is MNHEY and CDR2 SMNVEV (reference sequence). The CDR3 region is CARLNLNTEAFF. The DNA of the CDR3 is TGTGCCAGACTCAACTTGAACACTGAAGCTTTCTTT.

This chain uses TRBV9 with TRBJ2-7; D is possibly TRBD2 (6 bases). There are 13 residues in the CDR3. CDR1 is SGDLS, CDR2 YYNGEE, per germline. V lost 3 bases and J 6 bases, leaving 13 bases between the germline ends. This CDR3 is CASSAPGTPEQYF. The CDR3 nucleotides read TGTGCCAGCAGCGCCCCAGGGACTCCCGAGCAGTACTTC.

The chain carries TRBV5-6 and TRBJ1-5; D not certain. Deletions cut 1 base from V and 2 bases from J, with 10 bases between. This CDR3 contains 15 residues. CDR1 SGHDT and CDR2 YYEEEE come from the germline V gene. CDR3 protein: CASSLRQVGNQPQHF. In nucleotides, the CDR3 is TGTGCCAGCAGCTTGCGGCAGGTTGGCAATCAGCCCCAGCATTTT.

This clone occurred a few times. The rearrangement uses TRBV6-2 or TRBV6-3 and TRBJ1-1, with D hard to call. Per the germline V gene, CDR1 is MNHEY and CDR2 is SVGEGT. CDR3 length: 12 amino acids. Trimming cost V 2 bases and J 11 bases, with 12 bases left between them. The CDR3 reads CASSYAPTVAFF. CDR3 DNA sequence: TGTGCCAGCAGTTACGCCCCCACAGTTGCTTTCTTT.

This clone was picked up one time. The gene calls are TRBV11-3 and TRBJ1-1, with 7 nucleotides matching TRBD1. The CDR3 covers 15 residues. V lost 2 bases, J lost 6 bases, and 9 bases stayed unmatched. CDR1 is SGHNT, CDR2 YENEEA, per germline. For the CDR3, the DNA is TGTGCCAGCAGCTTAAGGAGACAGGGCTTTGCTGAAGCTTTCTTT. Encoded protein: CASSLRRQGFAEAFF.

This clone was detected once. CDR3 residues: CASSQFGQENTGELFF. CDR3 DNA: TGTGCCAGCAGCCAATTTGGACAGGAGAACACCGGGGAGCTGTTTTTT. The rearrangement links TRBV3-1 (or the pseudogene TRBV3-2) to TRBJ2-2, with TRBD1 matching over 7 bases. The CDR3 length is 16 residues. The J segment lost 1 base and the V segment lost 2 bases, leaving 4 bases of the junction unmatched. Germline lookup yields CDR1 LGHDT and CDR2 YNNKEL (reference sequence).

This chain joins TRBV19 and TRBJ1-2; tentatively, D is TRBD1 (5 bases). Germline CDR1 and CDR2: LNHDA and SQIVND (reference sequence). The CDR3 is made up of 12 amino acids. V lost 8 bases and J 0 bases, leaving 7 bases between the germline ends. The CDR3 nucleotides are TGTGCCAGTCAGACAGCTAACTATGGCTACACCTTC. Translation gives CASQTANYGYTF.

The rearrangement links TRBV5-5 to TRBJ2-1; TRBD1 matches at 7 bases. The J segment lost 7 bases and the V segment lost 1 base, leaving 17 bases of the junction unmatched. CDR1 SGHKS and CDR2 YYEKEE come from the germline V gene (reference sequence). The CDR3 runs to 18 residues. The CDR3 region has the DNA TGTGCCAGCAGCTTGTTAACCCCCCTCGAGGGGGCGCGGAATGAGCAGTTCTTC. It translates to CASSLLTPLEGARNEQFF.

The chain recombines TRBV5-1 with TRBJ2-7; TRBD2 aligns across 8 bases. This CDR3 region has 14 residues. Germline V CDR1 and CDR2: SGHRS, YFSETQ. J lost 4 bases, V lost 4 bases, and 7 bases had no gene match. This CDR3 is CASSLGLGGYEQYF. The CDR3 region has the DNA TGCGCCAGCAGCCTGGGACTAGGTGGTTACGAGCAGTACTTC.

The CDR3 DNA reads as TGTGCCAGCAGCCTCGACAGGGACTACGAGCAGTACTTC. Amino acids: CASSLDRDYEQYF. The gene calls are TRBV13 and TRBJ2-7; TRBD1 aligns across 7 bases. V was pared by 5 bases and J by 3 bases, with 4 bases of the junction left unmatched. Germline V gene data show CDR1 as PRHDT and CDR2 as FYEKMQ (reference sequence). This CDR3 is 13 amino acids long.

The chain joins TRBV4-1 to TRBJ2-3, with D perhaps matching TRBD1 (6 bases). CDR3 length: 15 residues. Germline V gene lookup returns CDR1 MGHRA and CDR2 YSYEKL. V shed 3 bases and J shed 3 bases, with 13 bases lying between them. CDR3 protein: CASSHENRETDTQYF. Here the CDR3 DNA reads TGCGCCAGCAGCCACGAAAACAGGGAAACAGATACGCAGTATTTT.

The CDR3 coding sequence is TGCGCCAGCAGCCAAGATTCACTAGATGTTGAGCAGTTCTTC. It codes for CASSQDSLDVEQFF. The rearrangement joins TRBV4-3 to TRBJ2-1; maybe TRBD2 (5 bases). V was shortened by 0 bases and J by 9 bases, with 12 bases between the two germline ends. The CDR3 consists of 14 residues. Germline assignment: CDR1 LGHNA and CDR2 YSLEER.

This rearrangement joins TRBV7-2 to TRBJ2-7; 8 positions match TRBD2. Unmatched junction bases numbered 11, after V lost 5 bases and J lost 2 bases. The length of the CDR3 is 16 residues. CDR1 is SGHTA and CDR2 is FQGNSA in the germline V gene. The CDR3 nucleotides read TGTGCCAGCAGCCCTCTAGGTAGCGGGATCACCTACGAGCAGTACTTC. Translated, it gives CASSPLGSGITYEQYF.

This chain joins TRBV27 and TRBJ1-4, with D tentatively TRBD1 (6 bases). Deletions cut 7 bases from V and 5 bases from J, with 20 bases between. Germline CDR1 MNHEY, CDR2 SMNVEV (reference sequence). This CDR3 is built from 16 residues. The CDR3 DNA sequence: TGTGCCAGCACTTCGTCACGCGGACAGATAAATGAAAAACTGTTTTTT. This sequence encodes CASTSSRGQINEKLFF. Full variable domain (missing parts from reference TRBV27 and TRBJ1-4): EAQVTQNPRYLITVTGKKLTVTCSQNMNHEYMSWYRQDPGLGLRQIYYSMNVEVTDKGDVPEGYKVSRKEKRNFPLILESPSPNQTSLYFCASTSSRGQINEKLFFGSGTQLSVL.

The DNA of the CDR3 is TGTGCCTGGATGCATCCCGGGACAGGGGTCGGTCGGCAGTACTTC. Translating it yields CAWMHPGTGVGRQYF. This chain joins TRBV30 and TRBJ2-7, with 10 bases matching TRBD1. Trimming cost V 4 bases and J 9 bases; bases outside gene matches: 15. Germline lookup yields CDR1 GTSNPN and CDR2 SVGIG (reference sequence). The length of the CDR3 is 15 residues. Combining the CDR3 with reference TRBV30 and TRBJ2-7 gives the whole variable domain SQTIHQWPATLVQPVGSPLSLECTVEGTSNPNLYWYRQAAGRGLQLLFYSVGIGQISSEVPQNLSASRPQDRQFILSSKKLLLSDSGFYLCAWMHPGTGVGRQYFGPGTRLTVT.

The V gene is TRBV7-8, the J gene TRBJ1-2, with TRBD1 as a possible D gene (6 bases). Germline V gives CDR1 SGHVS, CDR2 FQNEAQ. V dropped 3 bases and J dropped 7 bases, with 12 bases sitting between them. This CDR3 has 13 amino acids. DNA of the CDR3: TGTGCCAGCAGCTTTGGACAGCTTGGTGGCTACACCTTC. It is translated as CASSFGQLGGYTF.

The V gene is TRBV5-1, the J gene TRBJ2-7; 9 bases are shared with TRBD2. J was trimmed by 4 bases and V by 4 bases; bases with no gene match: 9. CDR1 and CDR2 (germline): SGHRS, YFSETQ. The CDR3 length is 15 residues. As DNA, the CDR3 is TGCGCCAGCAGCCTGACCGGGACTAGCACTTACGAGCAGTACTTC. It yields the protein CASSLTGTSTYEQYF.

The chain has TRBV14 and TRBJ2-7, with D unresolved. Germline V gene lookup returns CDR1 SGHDN and CDR2 FVKESK. The CDR3 spans 12 residues. Deletions cut 5 bases from V and 4 bases from J, with 9 bases between. This CDR3 reads CASSNYLYEQYF. The CDR3 DNA sequence: TGTGCCAGCAGCAACTACTTATACGAGCAGTACTTC.

The V and J genes are TRBV12-3 or TRBV12-4 and TRBJ2-7, with TRBD1 identical over 9 bases. With 7 bases clipped from V and 4 bases from J, the junction kept 2 bases outside the gene matches. This CDR3 is 12 amino acids long. CDR3 residues: CASNGQGYEQYF. DNA for the CDR3: TGTGCCAGCAACGGACAGGGGTACGAGCAGTACTTC.

This clone showed up just once. V gene TRBV7-2 combines with J gene TRBJ1-4; D is uncertain. Germline lookup yields CDR1 SGHTA and CDR2 FQGNSA. The CDR3 covers 14 residues. The V gene lost 0 bases and the J gene lost 7 bases, with 9 bases spanning the gap. DNA of the CDR3: TGTGCCAGCAGCTTAGCCGGGGTTGGTGAAAAACTGTTTTTT. Encoded protein: CASSLAGVGEKLFF.